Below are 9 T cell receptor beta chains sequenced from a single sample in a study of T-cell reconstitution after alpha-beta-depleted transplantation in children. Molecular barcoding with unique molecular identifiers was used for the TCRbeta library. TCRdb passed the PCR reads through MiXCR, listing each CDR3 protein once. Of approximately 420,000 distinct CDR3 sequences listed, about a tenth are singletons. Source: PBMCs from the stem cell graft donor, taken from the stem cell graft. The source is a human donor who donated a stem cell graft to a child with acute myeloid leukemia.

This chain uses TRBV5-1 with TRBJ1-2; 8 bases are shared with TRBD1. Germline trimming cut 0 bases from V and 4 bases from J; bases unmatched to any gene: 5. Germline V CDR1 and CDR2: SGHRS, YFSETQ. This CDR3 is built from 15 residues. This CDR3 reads CASSLDGQGFYGYTF. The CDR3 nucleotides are TGCGCCAGCAGCTTGGATGGACAGGGATTCTATGGCTACACCTTC.

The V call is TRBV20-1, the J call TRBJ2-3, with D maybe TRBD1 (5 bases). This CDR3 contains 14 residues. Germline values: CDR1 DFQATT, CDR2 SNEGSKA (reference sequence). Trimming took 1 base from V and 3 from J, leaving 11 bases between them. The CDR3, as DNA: TGCAGTGCTAGAGTTGGGGCAGGGACAGATACGCAGTATTTT. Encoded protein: CSARVGAGTDTQYF.

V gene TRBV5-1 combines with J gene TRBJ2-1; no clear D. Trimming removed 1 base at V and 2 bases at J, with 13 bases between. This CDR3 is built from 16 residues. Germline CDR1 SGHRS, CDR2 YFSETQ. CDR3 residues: CASSLNRQDPYNEQFF. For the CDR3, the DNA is TGCGCCAGCAGCTTGAATCGCCAGGATCCCTACAATGAGCAGTTCTTC.

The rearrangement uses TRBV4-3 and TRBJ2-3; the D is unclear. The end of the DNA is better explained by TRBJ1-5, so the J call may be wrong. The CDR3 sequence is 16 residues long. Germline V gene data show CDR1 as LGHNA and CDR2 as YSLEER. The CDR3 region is CASSQDYESRADTQHF. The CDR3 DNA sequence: TGCGCCAGCAGCCAAGATTACGAGTCGAGGGCGGATACGCAGCATTTT.

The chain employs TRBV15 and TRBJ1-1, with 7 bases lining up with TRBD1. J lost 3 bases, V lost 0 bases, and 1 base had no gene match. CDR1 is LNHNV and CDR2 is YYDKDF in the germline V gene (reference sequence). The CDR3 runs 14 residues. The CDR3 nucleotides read TGTGCCACCAGCAGAGATCAGGGGGACACTGAAGCTTTCTTT. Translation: CATSRDQGDTEAFF.

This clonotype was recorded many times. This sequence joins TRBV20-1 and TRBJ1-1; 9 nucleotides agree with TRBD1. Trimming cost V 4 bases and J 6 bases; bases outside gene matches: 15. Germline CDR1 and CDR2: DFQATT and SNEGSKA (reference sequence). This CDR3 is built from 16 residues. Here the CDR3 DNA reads TGCAGTGCTAACATCCCACAGGGGGCGCCGAGGGCTGAAGCTTTCTTT. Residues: CSANIPQGAPRAEAFF.

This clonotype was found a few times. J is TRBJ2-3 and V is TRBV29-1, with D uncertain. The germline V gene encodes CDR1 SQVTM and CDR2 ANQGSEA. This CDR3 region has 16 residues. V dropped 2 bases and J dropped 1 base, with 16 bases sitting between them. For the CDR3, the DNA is TGCAGCGTTGAAAGTGAGGAGTATGAACGCACAGATACGCAGTATTTT. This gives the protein CSVESEEYERTDTQYF.

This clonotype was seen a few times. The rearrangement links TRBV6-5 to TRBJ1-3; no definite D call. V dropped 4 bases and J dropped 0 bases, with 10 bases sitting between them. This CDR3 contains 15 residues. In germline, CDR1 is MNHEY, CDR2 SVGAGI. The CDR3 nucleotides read TGTGCCAGCAGTTTGCGGGGTTACTCTGGAAACACCATATATTTT. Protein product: CASSLRGYSGNTIYF.

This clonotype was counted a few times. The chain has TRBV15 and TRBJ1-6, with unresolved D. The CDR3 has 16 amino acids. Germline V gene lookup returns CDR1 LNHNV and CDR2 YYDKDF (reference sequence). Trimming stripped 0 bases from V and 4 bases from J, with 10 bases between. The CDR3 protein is CATSRDLGEYNSPLHF. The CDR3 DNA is TGTGCCACCAGCAGAGATCTCGGGGAATATAATTCACCCCTCCACTTT.